Below, 26 T cell receptor beta chains from the same sample are listed, as sequenced in a study of shared clonotypes between healthy human individuals. The method was immunoSEQ multiplex PCR; TCRdb's version includes in-frame clones alone and lacks a portion of them. The table records roughly 2.6 million clones, approximately 90% of them present only once. Sample: naive CD4+ T cells sorted from blood. The subset here: CD45RA+ positively selected. The receptors shown here come from a man between 18 and 29 years old in good health.

Note on this clone: The same CDR3 arises from other DNA sequences in this sample as well. This CDR3 is CASSFRGNSNQPQHF. The CDR3 region has the DNA TGTGCCAGCAGCTTTCGGGGGAATAGCAATCAGCCCCAGCATTTT. The chain has TRBV5-5 and TRBJ1-5, with D possibly matching TRBD1 (5 bases). Trimming stripped 2 bases from V and 0 bases from J, with 9 bases between. Germline-derived CDR1 and CDR2 are SGHKS and YYEKEE (reference sequence). CDR3 size: 15 residues.

The chain carries TRBV19 and TRBJ1-2, with 7 bases matching TRBD1. Germline assignment: CDR1 LNHDA and CDR2 SQIVND (reference sequence). This CDR3 is 12 amino acids long. The CDR3 bases are TGTGCTACCGAGGGGGCGACCTATGGCTACACCTTC. It yields the protein CATEGATYGYTF.

This chain connects TRBV10-3 to TRBJ2-3; D ambiguous. Trimming removed 7 bases at V and 4 bases at J, with 6 bases between. This CDR3 is built from 11 residues. Germline V gives CDR1 ENHRY, CDR2 SYGVKD. The CDR3 sequence is CAITRADTQYF. CDR3 nucleotide sequence: TGTGCCATCACGCGTGCAGATACGCAGTATTTT.

V and J are TRBV2 and TRBJ2-5, with 8 bases matching TRBD2. The CDR3 length is 15 residues. The germline V gene encodes CDR1 SNHLY and CDR2 FYNNEI. Unmatched junction bases numbered 5, after V lost 3 bases and J lost 2 bases. The CDR3: CASSELAGQQETQYF. The CDR3, as DNA: TGTGCCAGCAGTGAGTTAGCGGGGCAGCAAGAGACCCAGTACTTC.

This chain joins TRBV7-2 and TRBJ2-5, with 10 bases matching TRBD1. Trimming removed 5 bases from V and 5 bases from J; junction bases left unmatched: 8. Germline V gene data show CDR1 as SGHTA and CDR2 as FQGNSA. CDR3 size: 15 residues. In DNA form, the CDR3 reads TGTGCCAGCAGCGGACGGACAGGGGGGCGGGAGACCCAGTACTTC. Amino acids: CASSGRTGGRETQYF.

The chain employs TRBV11-2 and TRBJ2-7; TRBD1 aligns across 8 bases. In germline, CDR1 is SGHAT, CDR2 FQNNGV. The junction had 8 bases not matched to a gene; V was cut back by 4 bases and J by 6 bases. The CDR3 covers 14 residues. This CDR3 is CASSSQGAYTEQYF. The CDR3 nucleotides read TGTGCCAGCAGCTCTCAGGGGGCTTATACCGAGCAGTACTTC.

This clone was seen once. This CDR3 is CASRPHTNYGYTF. The CDR3 DNA reads as TGTGCCAGCAGACCTCACACGAACTATGGCTACACCTTC. The chain is built from TRBV6-5 and TRBJ1-2; D call uncertain. The CDR3 runs 13 residues. CDR1 MNHEY and CDR2 SVGAGI come from the germline V gene. Trimming shortened V by 6 bases and J by 2 bases, and 10 bases separated the two germline ends.

V usage is TRBV19 and J usage is TRBJ1-1; D not certain. This CDR3 contains 13 residues. V was pared by 4 bases and J by 6 bases, with 12 bases between. Per the germline V gene, CDR1 is LNHDA and CDR2 is SQIVND (reference sequence). The DNA for the CDR3 is TGTGCCAGTAGTAATATAATCTGGTCTGAAGCTTTCTTT. Its translation is CASSNIIWSEAFF.

The genes are TRBV7-2 and TRBJ1-1; D might be TRBD1 (6 bases). The CDR3 has 15 residues. Trimming took 0 bases from V and 11 from J, leaving 19 bases between them. Germline loops: CDR1 SGHTA, CDR2 FQGNSA. CDR3 DNA: TGTGCCAGCAGCTTAGCAGGACAGCCCTGGGGTGGGGCTTTCTTT. Protein product: CASSLAGQPWGGAFF.

The V and J genes are TRBV19 and TRBJ2-3; D gene ambiguous. The CDR3 is 14 amino acids. Germline CDR1 LNHDA, CDR2 SQIVND (reference sequence). Deletions cut 4 bases from V and 6 bases from J, with 14 bases between. The DNA for the CDR3 is TGTGCCAGTAGTAGGGAAGCCCCCCCCGATACGCAGTATTTT. As protein: CASSREAPPDTQYF. The whole variable domain, remainder taken from reference TRBV19 and TRBJ2-3, is DGGITQSPKYLFRKEGQNVTLSCEQNLNHDAMYWYRQDPGQGLRLIYYSQIVNDFQKGDIAEGYSVSREKKESFPLTVTSAQKNPTAFYLCASSREAPPDTQYFGPGTRLTVL.

This clone has only one observation. The V and J genes are TRBV15 and TRBJ2-1; TRBD2 matches at 7 bases. This CDR3 contains 14 residues. Germline CDR1 and CDR2: LNHNV and YYDKDF (reference sequence). Losses at the gene ends were 1 base for V and 9 bases for J; bases not matched to a gene: 6. CDR3 amino acids: CATSRGHSGGEQFF. The CDR3 DNA reads as TGTGCCACCAGCAGAGGGCATTCGGGGGGTGAGCAGTTCTTC.

The V call is TRBV7-6, the J call TRBJ2-7; TRBD2 might be the D (5 bases). The germline V and J ends were trimmed by 4 bases and 3 bases, with 19 bases remaining between them. CDR1 and CDR2 from the germline V gene are SGHVS and FNYEAQ. This CDR3 spans 16 amino acids. The CDR3 sequence is CASSSSGVGFRYEQYF. DNA for the CDR3: TGTGCCAGCAGCTCCTCCGGGGTTGGGTTTCGCTACGAGCAGTACTTC.

The V and J genes are TRBV4-1 and TRBJ2-7; D remains unclear. The CDR3 has 16 amino acids. With 3 bases removed from V and 2 bases from J, the gap between germline ends came to 17 bases. CDR1 is MGHRA, CDR2 YSYEKL, per germline. Written as DNA, the CDR3 is TGCGCCAGCAGCCAGGGCGCCACGTCTCCAGCCTACGAGCAGTACTTC. Translation gives CASSQGATSPAYEQYF.

This chain joins TRBV7-2 and TRBJ2-3, with 9 bases that match TRBD2. The V gene end was trimmed by 5 bases and the J gene end by 0 bases; junction bases not matched to a gene: 3. Germline lookup yields CDR1 SGHTA and CDR2 FQGNSA. This CDR3 comprises 15 residues. The chain's CDR3 is CASSGGGASTDTQYF. The CDR3 coding sequence is TGTGCCAGCAGCGGCGGGGGGGCAAGCACAGATACGCAGTATTTT. The full variable domain, in which reference TRBV7-2 and TRBJ2-3 provide the parts outside the CDR3, is GAGVSQSPSNKVTEKGKDVELRCDPISGHTALYWYRQSLGQGLEFLIYFQGNSAPDKSGLPSDRFSAERTGGSVSTLTIQRTQQEDSAVYLCASSGGGASTDTQYFGPGTRLTVL.

This chain uses TRBV4-1 with TRBJ2-3, with D perhaps given as TRBD1 or TRBD2 (5 bases each). The CDR3 spans 16 residues. Germline loops: CDR1 MGHRA, CDR2 YSYEKL. V lost 0 bases and J 4 bases, leaving 14 bases between the germline ends. CDR3 coding DNA: TGCGCCAGCAGCCAAGATTTCGTAGGGGAGTCAGATACGCAGTATTTT. Its protein is CASSQDFVGESDTQYF.

The chain couples TRBV9 to TRBJ1-1; TRBD1 is a possible D gene (5 bases). Germline V lookup: CDR1 SGDLS, CDR2 YYNGEE. The CDR3 has 16 residues. Trimming removed 0 bases at V and 5 bases at J, with 17 bases between. CDR3 nucleotide sequence: TGTGCCAGCAGCGTAGTAGGTGTAGGGGTCTATACTGAAGCTTTCTTT. Translation: CASSVVGVGVYTEAFF.

V gene TRBV5-1 combines with J gene TRBJ2-1, with D tentatively TRBD1 (6 bases). V was clipped by 4 bases and J by 0 bases, with 14 bases between them. The CDR3 contains 16 residues. The germline gives CDR1 SGHRS, CDR2 YFSETQ. CDR3 DNA: TGCGCCAGCAGCGTCGGACAGAGCGGCTCCTACAATGAGCAGTTCTTC. Encoded protein: CASSVGQSGSYNEQFF.

This sequence joins TRBV5-4 and TRBJ2-7; 7 bases agree with TRBD1. Germline V gives CDR1 SGHNT, CDR2 YYREEE (reference sequence). The CDR3 runs 14 residues. After removal of 0 bases from V and 4 bases from J, the junction contained 4 bases not matched to a gene. DNA for the CDR3: TGTGCCAGCAGCTTGGGGACAGGACGTTACGAGCAGTACTTC. Translating gives CASSLGTGRYEQYF.

The chain employs TRBV4-3 and TRBJ1-2, with a tentative D call TRBD1 (5 bases). The CDR3 length is 16 residues. CDR1 and CDR2 from the germline V gene are LGHNA and YSLEER. V lost 4 bases and J 4 bases, leaving 19 bases between the germline ends. The CDR3 loop is CASSPMGQGPTYGYTF. For the CDR3, the DNA is TGCGCCAGCAGCCCTATGGGGCAGGGACCTACCTATGGCTACACCTTC.

The chain recombines TRBV15 with TRBJ1-4; no clear D. Looked up from germline, CDR1 is LNHNV and CDR2 is YYDKDF (reference sequence). The CDR3 is 13 amino acids. V was clipped by 5 bases and J by 7 bases, with 11 bases between them. The CDR3 DNA follows: TGTGCCACCAGCCGGTGGCCGGGTGAAAAACTGTTTTTT. Its protein is CATSRWPGEKLFF. The complete variable domain, with remaining parts taken from reference TRBV15 and TRBJ1-4, reads DAMVIQNPRYQVTQFGKPVTLSCSQTLNHNVMYWYQQKSSQAPKLLFHYYDKDFNNEADTPDNFQSRRPNTSFCFLDIRSPGLGDTAMYLCATSRWPGEKLFFGSGTQLSVL.

The rearrangement joins TRBV18 to TRBJ2-6, with 14 bases fitting TRBD2. Trimming took 3 bases from V and 2 from J; bases not matched to a gene: 6. The CDR3 extends over 19 amino acids. The germline CDR1 and CDR2 sequences are KGHSH and LQKENI. The CDR3 sequence is CASSPRTSGGIAGANVLTF. The CDR3 DNA follows: TGTGCCAGCTCACCTCGGACTAGCGGGGGGATTGCTGGGGCCAACGTCCTGACTTTC.

A word on this clone: The identical CDR3 is also encoded by other nucleotide sequences in the sample. The chain has TRBV18 and TRBJ2-5, with D uncertain. CDR1 KGHSH and CDR2 LQKENI come from the germline V gene. V was pared by 1 base and J by 0 bases, with 6 bases between. The CDR3 runs 14 residues. The CDR3 sequence is CASSPLGYQETQYF. The DNA for the CDR3 is TGTGCCAGCTCACCACTGGGATACCAAGAGACCCAGTACTTC.

The rearrangement uses TRBV6-5 and TRBJ2-1; the match to TRBD2 covers 7 bases. V lost 7 bases and J lost 10; bases outside the gene matches: 10. The V gene's germline CDR1 is MNHEY and CDR2 SVGAGI. The CDR3 length is 13 residues. The CDR3: CASTTIKGGEQFF. The CDR3 DNA reads as TGTGCCAGCACCACCATCAAGGGAGGGGAGCAGTTCTTC.

The gene calls are TRBV5-6 and TRBJ2-2; D is ambiguous. V was cut by 4 bases and J by 1 base, with 11 bases left in between. The germline CDR1 and CDR2 sequences are SGHDT and YYEEEE. There are 15 residues in the CDR3. The CDR3 DNA reads as TGTGCCAGCAGCCTCCGAGGCGGGAACACCGGGGAGCTGTTTTTT. Encoded protein: CASSLRGGNTGELFF.

Details on this clone: The sample holds other DNA sequences that translate to the same CDR3. The chain links TRBV9 to TRBJ2-3; D perhaps matches TRBD2 (6 bases). The CDR3 is 14 residues long. Trimming shortened V by 0 bases and J by 3 bases, and 8 bases separated the two germline ends. Germline CDR1 SGDLS, CDR2 YYNGEE. The DNA for the CDR3 is TGTGCCAGCAGCGTAGACGGGGGAACAGATACGCAGTATTTT. As protein: CASSVDGGTDTQYF.

This chain uses TRBV7-9 with TRBJ1-4; 9 positions agree with TRBD1. CDR1 is SEHNR and CDR2 is FQNEAQ in the germline V gene (reference sequence). V lost 5 bases, J lost 4 bases, and 11 bases stayed unmatched. CDR3 length equals 17 residues. The CDR3 nucleotides are TGTGCCAGCAGCAGGTCCCCCACGGGACAGGGTAATGAAAAACTGTTTTTT. The encoded protein is CASSRSPTGQGNEKLFF.